This is a list of T cell receptor beta chains from one sample in a study of shared clonotypes between healthy human individuals. Measured with immunoSEQ multiplex PCR; TCRdb has only the in-frame clones, and not every one. This sample has a few million clones; around 90% occur once, and the top ten carry more than 0.35%. Material: naive CD4+ T cells from PBMCs. These receptors came from a man younger than 35 in good health. Some clones in this sample may be carry-over from other donors' samples. Each CDR3 is given with its conserved first and last residue. A D gene is named only where the DNA matches it firmly. The size entry is marked missing in some rows and otherwise reads once, few, many or a size class.

d_call j_call clone_size v_call cdr3_nt cdr3_aa
NA TRBJ2-3 NA TRBV6-1 TGTGCCAGCACAGCAGATACGCAGTATTTT CASTADTQYF
NA TRBJ2-3 NA TRBV5-4 TGTGCCAGCAGCTTGGACCGGGACCTGGCGGGTAGCACAGATACGCAGTATTTT CASSLDRDLAGSTDTQYF
NA TRBJ2-7 NA TRBV7-2 TGTGCCAGCAGCTTATACCAGGGGTTAACCCTGGGGGAGCAGTACTTC CASSLYQGLTLGEQYF
TRBD1 TRBJ2-7 NA TRBV19 TGTGCCAGTAGTATCGGTGGACAGGGGTCCGAGCAGTACTTC CASSIGGQGSEQYF
NA TRBJ2-3 NA TRBV7-3 TGTGCCAGCAGCCCGGGGGGCACAGATACGCAGTATTTT CASSPGGTDTQYF
TRBD2 TRBJ2-5 NA TRBV5-6 TGTGCCAGCAGCATAGGGACTAGCGTGGGAGAGACCCAGTACTTC CASSIGTSVGETQYF
TRBD1 TRBJ1-2 NA TRBV10-2 TGCGCCAGCAGTGTGTCCCCAGGGGGGTTGGATGGCTACACCTTC CASSVSPGGLDGYTF
NA TRBJ2-7 NA TRBV28 TGTGCCAGCAGCCGTAGCGGAAGCTCCTACGAGCAGTACTTC CASSRSGSSYEQYF
NA TRBJ2-7 once TRBV7-9 TGTGCCAGCAGCGATACCTTGACAGGAATCTACGAGCAGTACTTC CASSDTLTGIYEQYF
NA TRBJ2-7 NA TRBV28 TGTGCCAGCACAAAACTAGAGGGCTCCTACGAGCAGTACTTC CASTKLEGSYEQYF
NA TRBJ1-4 NA TRBV19 TGTGCCAGTAGAAGGGCCACTAATGAAAAACTGTTTTTT CASRRATNEKLFF
NA TRBJ2-1 NA TRBV6-5 TGTGCCAGCAGTTACCGCAATGGTGAGCAGTTCTTC CASSYRNGEQFF
TRBD2 TRBJ2-1 NA TRBV30 TGTGCCTGGGGCCTAGCGGGACTCTACAATGAGCAGTTCTTC CAWGLAGLYNEQFF
NA TRBJ2-7 NA TRBV7-7 TGTGCCAGCAGCCCAACAGGGTCGGGCGAGCAGTACTTC CASSPTGSGEQYF
NA TRBJ1-5 once TRBV2 TGTGCCAGCAAAGAAGTGCGGGAGCAGCCCCAGCATTTT CASKEVREQPQHF
TRBD2 TRBJ2-5 NA TRBV30 TGTGCCTGGACACTAGCGTCGAAGACCCAAGAGACCCAGTACTTC CAWTLASKTQETQYF
TRBD1 TRBJ2-1 NA TRBV9 TGTGCCAGCAGCCTGGGACAGGGATACAATGAGCAGTTCTTC CASSLGQGYNEQFF
NA TRBJ2-6 NA TRBV5-1 TGCGCCAGCAGCCAAGTCCTCGCCGGGGCTGGGGCCAACGTCCTGACTTTC CASSQVLAGAGANVLTF
TRBD1 TRBJ1-5 NA TRBV6-1 TGTGCCAGCAGTTCGGGACAGGGAAATCAGCCCCAGCATTTT CASSSGQGNQPQHF
NA TRBJ1-1 NA TRBV18 TGTGCCAGCTCACTAACGCGGGACACTGAAGCTTTCTTT CASSLTRDTEAFF
TRBD2 TRBJ2-1 NA TRBV5-4 TGTGCCAGCAGCTTGGGTCTAGCGGGAGGTGATGAGCAGTTCTTC CASSLGLAGGDEQFF
TRBD2 TRBJ2-7 NA TRBV6-1 TGTGCCAGCAGTGGACTAGCGGGAGCAAGAGTTTACGAGCAGTACTTC CASSGLAGARVYEQYF
NA TRBJ1-4 few TRBV18 TGTGCCAGCTCCCTCCCTCGGACTAATGAAAAACTGTTTTTT CASSLPRTNEKLFF
NA TRBJ2-7 NA TRBV18 TGTGCCAGCTCTCCCATCGCGGGGCGCAGAACCTACGAGCAGTACTTC CASSPIAGRRTYEQYF
TRBD2 TRBJ2-3 NA TRBV7-9 TGTGCCAGCAGCTCGATAGGACTAGCGGGGAACAGAGATACGCAGTATTTT CASSSIGLAGNRDTQYF
NA TRBJ2-6 NA TRBV5-1 TGCGCCAGCAGCTTGGTCGTGGCTCCGAACTCTGGGGCCAACGTCCTGACTTTC CASSLVVAPNSGANVLTF
NA TRBJ2-3 NA TRBV10-3 TGTGCCATCAGTGACCCGGAGGAAGATACGCAGTATTTT CAISDPEEDTQYF
TRBD1 TRBJ2-7 NA TRBV28 TGTGCCAGCAGTCCCTCACCGGGACAGGGGGTCTACGAGCAGTACTTC CASSPSPGQGVYEQYF
NA TRBJ2-3 NA TRBV7-9 TGTGCCAGCAGGCTTGACATTGCGGGTATCACAGATACGCAGTATTTT CASRLDIAGITDTQYF
TRBD2 TRBJ2-1 NA TRBV5-5 TGTGCCAGCAGCCAGACTAGCGGGAGTTGGAGCTACAATGAGCAGTTCTTC CASSQTSGSWSYNEQFF
TRBD2 TRBJ2-7 NA TRBV4-2 TGTGCCAGCAGCCAATCGGTGGCTAGCGGCAGATCCCACGAGCAGTACTTC CASSQSVASGRSHEQYF
NA TRBJ2-5 NA TRBV7-9 TGTGCCAGCAGCCCATATCGGGGGATAGTAGAGACCCAGTACTTC CASSPYRGIVETQYF
NA TRBJ2-7 NA TRBV28 TGTGCCAGCAGTCCCTCCTTTTGGGAGGGGGGGGAGCAGTACTTC CASSPSFWEGGEQYF
TRBD2 TRBJ2-1 NA TRBV10-3 TGTGCCATCAGTGAGCCCCACCGGGGACTAGATAGCGGGGGAACTGGGGGTGAGCAGTTCTTC CAISEPHRGLDSGGTGGEQFF
NA TRBJ1-1 NA TRBV6-1 TGTGCCAGCAACAGCAGGGCGGCTGAAGCTTTCTTT CASNSRAAEAFF
NA TRBJ1-1 NA TRBV11-2 TGTGCCAGCAGCTTATCTCGGAACACTGAAGCTTTCTTT CASSLSRNTEAFF
TRBD1 TRBJ1-5 NA TRBV7-2 TGTGCCAGCAGCTTAGAAACAGGGGGCCAGCCCCAGCATTTT CASSLETGGQPQHF
TRBD1 TRBJ2-1 NA TRBV27 TGTGCCAGCACCCCGGACAGGGACTCCTACAATGAGCAGTTCTTC CASTPDRDSYNEQFF
NA TRBJ2-3 NA TRBV29-1 TGCAGCGGGAAAAGGGCGCAGGTTGAAGATACGCAGTATTTT CSGKRAQVEDTQYF
TRBD1 TRBJ1-5 NA TRBV6-1 TGTGCCAGCAGTGGACAGGGCGTTAGCAATCAGCCCCAGCATTTT CASSGQGVSNQPQHF
NA TRBJ2-6 NA TRBV11-2 TGTGCCAGCAGCTTAGATCTTGGCGGATACTCTGGGGCCAACGTCCTGACTTTC CASSLDLGGYSGANVLTF
NA TRBJ1-2 once TRBV23-1 TGCGCCAGCAGTCAACCCCCAGGGCCCATCTTTAACTATGGCTACACCTTC CASSQPPGPIFNYGYTF
TRBD2 TRBJ2-1 NA TRBV4-3 TGCGCCAGCAGCCAAGAAATGCTAGCGGGAGTTTTGGGCAATGAGCAGTTCTTC CASSQEMLAGVLGNEQFF